Listed here are 32 T cell receptor beta chains from one sample, sequenced in a study of blood T cell repertoires in COVID-19. Repertoires were generated with immunoSEQ multiplex PCR, while TCRdb's copy carries only in-frame clones and drops some. In the table there are 250,000 to 350,000 clones, 92% of which are singletons. Material for sequencing was PBMCs or T cells enriched from blood (not recorded which). Source of these receptors: a woman aged 25 to 45 who had recovered from COVID-19.

The V and J genes are TRBV6-2 or TRBV6-3 and TRBJ2-5; D is undetermined. CDR1 and CDR2 (germline): MNHEY, SVGEGT. CDR3 length: 15 residues. V lost 5 bases and J lost 1, with 14 bases in between. DNA of the CDR3: TGTGCCAGCAGTACCCCGTTGCAGGTCCAAGAGACCCAGTACTTC. Translated: CASSTPLQVQETQYF.

This clone was detected once. The V and J genes are TRBV7-3 and TRBJ2-2, with 8 bases that match TRBD1. V shed 7 bases, J shed 7 bases, and the junction held 8 bases outside the gene matches. The CDR3 runs 14 residues. The V gene's germline CDR1 is SGHTA and CDR2 FQGTGA. The CDR3 here is CASTATGANGELFF. CDR3 nucleotides: TGTGCCAGCACCGCGACAGGGGCAAACGGGGAGCTGTTTTTT.

This chain connects TRBV19 to TRBJ2-7; no firm D call. The CDR3 runs 13 residues. Germline V gene data show CDR1 as LNHDA and CDR2 as SQIVND (reference sequence). Trimming left V 1 base short and J 1 base short, with 5 bases between. The CDR3 reads CASSIGSSYEQYF. CDR3 sequence (DNA): TGTGCCAGTAGTATAGGTTCTTCCTACGAGCAGTACTTC. Full variable domain (remainder filled in from reference TRBV19 and TRBJ2-7): DGGITQSPKYLFRKEGQNVTLSCEQNLNHDAMYWYRQDPGQGLRLIYYSQIVNDFQKGDIAEGYSVSREKKESFPLTVTSAQKNPTAFYLCASSIGSSYEQYFGPGTRLTVT.

The chain carries TRBV12-3 or TRBV12-4 and TRBJ2-5; D may be TRBD1 (7 bases). Trimming stripped 5 bases from V and 7 bases from J, with 14 bases between. CDR3 length equals 13 residues. The CDR3 sequence is CASSPRGAGTQYF. CDR3 coding DNA: TGTGCCAGCAGTCCCAGGGGGGCGGGGACCCAGTACTTC.

This rearrangement joins TRBV27 to TRBJ1-5; no clear D. The CDR3 loop spans 14 amino acids. In germline, CDR1 is MNHEY, CDR2 SMNVEV (reference sequence). V lost 5 bases to trimming and J lost 0 bases, with 8 bases between them. The CDR3 spells CASSAVNSNQPQHF. CDR3 sequence (DNA): TGTGCCAGCAGTGCGGTGAATAGCAATCAGCCCCAGCATTTT.

The gene calls are TRBV25-1 and TRBJ1-1; a weak D match, TRBD1 (5 bases). Trimming removed 2 bases from V and 5 bases from J, with 9 bases in between. CDR1 MGHDK and CDR2 SYGVNS come from the germline V gene. The CDR3 runs 13 residues. CDR3 bases: TGTGCCAGCAGTGAAAGAAGGGGAACTGAAGCTTTCTTT. Its protein is CASSERRGTEAFF.

The V gene is TRBV21-1, the J gene TRBJ1-1; TRBD1 was called by the table and not checked on the DNA. TRBV21-1 is a documented pseudogene. The CDR3 length is 16 residues. CDR3 loop: CASSNRGVLMNTEAFF. The CDR3, as DNA: TGTGCCAGCAGCAACAGGGGCGTCTTGATGAACACTGAAGCTTTCTTT.

The gene calls are TRBV4-2 and TRBJ1-1; D gene uncertain. V lost 0 bases, J lost 4 bases, and 12 bases lay in between. The CDR3 spans 15 residues. Germline V gene lookup returns CDR1 LGHNA and CDR2 YNFKEQ. The CDR3 region is CASSQDREVLTEAFF. The CDR3 coding sequence is TGTGCCAGCAGCCAAGATAGGGAGGTCCTCACTGAAGCTTTCTTT.

The chain carries TRBV10-3 and TRBJ2-2, with TRBD1 matching over 8 bases. The CDR3 covers 15 residues. Losses at the gene ends were 6 bases for V and 4 bases for J; bases not matched to a gene: 7. The germline V gene has CDR1 ENHRY and CDR2 SYGVKD. The CDR3 region has the DNA TGTGCCATCAGAGCCGGGACAGGAACCACCGGGGAGCTGTTTTTT. Its translation is CAIRAGTGTTGELFF.

The chain couples TRBV9 to TRBJ2-3; 7 nucleotides match TRBD2. From germline, CDR1 is SGDLS and CDR2 YYNGEE. V lost 5 bases, J lost 10 bases, and 13 bases stayed unmatched. The CDR3 is made up of 14 amino acids. CDR3 sequence: CASRPGEGPGSQYF. Here the CDR3 DNA reads TGTGCCAGCAGACCTGGGGAGGGGCCGGGTTCGCAGTATTTT.

Regarding this clone: The same CDR3 arises from other DNA sequences in this sample as well. The V gene is TRBV7-9, the J gene TRBJ1-2; D call uncertain. The CDR3 length is 14 residues. The germline gives CDR1 SEHNR, CDR2 FQNEAQ (reference sequence). Deletions cut 4 bases from V and 0 bases from J, with 9 bases between. Here the CDR3 DNA reads TGTGCCAGCAGCTCCGGTCCCTCTAACTATGGCTACACCTTC. Its translation is CASSSGPSNYGYTF.

This sequence joins TRBV10-3 and TRBJ1-2, with D perhaps matching TRBD1 (5 bases). The CDR3 is made up of 15 amino acids. Germline V gives CDR1 ENHRY, CDR2 SYGVKD. Trimming removed 0 bases from V and 8 bases from J, with 16 bases in between. CDR3 amino acids: CAISESTRGAGGYTF. Here the CDR3 DNA reads TGTGCCATCAGTGAGTCGACGCGGGGCGCGGGGGGCTACACCTTC.

This clone was seen only once. The chain is built from TRBV12-2 and TRBJ1-5; no check of the table's D call, TRBD1, against the DNA was made. TRBV12-2 is described as a pseudogene. The CDR3 is 15 amino acids. In nucleotides, the CDR3 is TGTGCAAGTCGCATGGGACAGGGGGCGAGCCAGCCCCAGCATTTT. It yields the protein CASRMGQGASQPQHF.

V and J are TRBV5-6 and TRBJ2-1; 10 nucleotides line up with TRBD2. The CDR3 extends over 15 amino acids. The V gene end was trimmed by 0 bases and the J gene end by 6 bases; junction bases not matched to a gene: 3. Germline-derived CDR1 and CDR2 are SGHDT and YYEEEE. CDR3 nucleotide sequence: TGTGCCAGCAGCTTGGGACTAGCGGGCCCCAATGAGCAGTTCTTC. It yields the protein CASSLGLAGPNEQFF.

V and J are TRBV21-1 and TRBJ2-4; the DNA was not compared with TRBD1, the D call given in the table. TRBV21-1 is labeled a pseudogene. The CDR3 consists of 18 residues. The CDR3, as DNA: TGTGCCAGCAGCAAAGTGGTTTGCAGGGCGAAAGCCAAAAACATTCAGTACTTC. Translating it yields CASSKVVCRAKAKNIQYF.

The chain recombines TRBV9 with TRBJ2-5, with 7 nucleotides matching TRBD1. With 1 base clipped from V and 4 bases from J, the junction kept 7 bases outside the gene matches. Germline CDR1 and CDR2: SGDLS and YYNGEE. The length of the CDR3 is 15 residues. The CDR3 loop reads CASSVLTGVGETQYF. The CDR3 region has the DNA TGTGCCAGCAGCGTACTAACAGGGGTCGGAGAGACCCAGTACTTC.

The V and J genes are TRBV27 and TRBJ2-7, with 7 positions matching TRBD2. Unmatched junction bases numbered 10, after V lost 4 bases and J lost 1 base. The CDR3 spans 16 residues. Germline CDR1 reads MNHEY; CDR2 reads SMNVEV (reference sequence). The CDR3 DNA sequence: TGTGCCAGCAGTTGGGCTGGGAGGGGAGAGTCCTACGAGCAGTACTTC. Its protein is CASSWAGRGESYEQYF.

J is TRBJ1-4 and V is TRBV30, with D possibly matching TRBD1 (5 bases). Trimming removed 1 base from V and 4 bases from J, with 10 bases in between. Germline V gene sequence: CDR1 GTSNPN, CDR2 SVGIG (reference sequence). The CDR3 runs to 14 residues. This CDR3 is CAWSGRGNNEKLFF. CDR3 coding DNA: TGTGCCTGGAGTGGGAGGGGAAATAATGAAAAACTGTTTTTT.

The chain recombines TRBV10-3 with TRBJ1-6, with a possible D match to TRBD1 (6 bases). Germline values: CDR1 ENHRY, CDR2 SYGVKD. The V end lost 10 bases, the J end lost 6 bases, and 19 bases lay between the germline ends. The CDR3 is 15 amino acids. In DNA form, the CDR3 reads TGTGCCACCATCAACAGGGCAGATGGTAATTCACCCCTCCACTTT. The encoded protein is CATINRADGNSPLHF.

The rearrangement links TRBV28 to TRBJ2-7; 9 positions agree with TRBD2. Germline trimming cut 2 bases from V and 12 bases from J; bases unmatched to any gene: 14. Germline V gene lookup returns CDR1 MDHEN and CDR2 SYDVKM. CDR3 length: 15 residues. CDR3 loop: CASSLLVAGGGGWYF. The DNA for the CDR3 is TGTGCCAGCAGTTTACTGGTGGCTGGCGGGGGGGGTTGGTACTTC.

The V call is TRBV6-5, the J call TRBJ2-7; TRBD2 matches at 7 bases. V lost 6 bases to trimming and J lost 4 bases; unmatched junction nucleotides: 12. The CDR3 extends over 15 amino acids. Germline V CDR1 and CDR2: MNHEY, SVGAGI. The CDR3 sequence: CASSPPGGRGYEQYF. The CDR3 DNA follows: TGTGCCAGCAGCCCCCCCGGCGGGAGAGGGTACGAGCAGTACTTC.

This chain links TRBV7-8 with TRBJ2-5, with TRBD2 matching 7 bases. Germline assignment: CDR1 SGHVS and CDR2 FQNEAQ. With 5 bases clipped from V and 2 bases from J, the junction kept 11 bases outside the gene matches. The CDR3 is made up of 16 amino acids. CDR3 residues: CASSPRTAGKQETQYF. The CDR3 region has the DNA TGTGCCAGCAGCCCAAGAACAGCGGGAAAACAAGAGACCCAGTACTTC.

The chain combines TRBV5-5 with TRBJ1-1, with 7 bases that match TRBD1. Germline assignment: CDR1 SGHKS and CDR2 YYEKEE (reference sequence). J gave up 8 bases and V 1 base, and 14 bases lay outside the gene matches. The CDR3 spans 16 residues. The CDR3 bases are TGTGCCAGCAGCTTGTCTCCGGGCCCCGGGACAGACGAAGCTTTCTTT. Translation: CASSLSPGPGTDEAFF. Full variable domain (outside the CDR3, taken from reference TRBV5-5 and TRBJ1-1): DAGVTQSPTHLIKTRGQQVTLRCSPISGHKSVSWYQQVLGQGPQFIFQYYEKEERGRGNFPDRFSARQFPNYSSELNVNALLLGDSALYLCASSLSPGPGTDEAFFGQGTRLTVV.

This chain uses TRBV11-3 with TRBJ2-7; D not certain. Germline values: CDR1 SGHNT, CDR2 YENEEA. Trimming removed 1 base at V and 5 bases at J, with 15 bases between. The CDR3 loop spans 15 amino acids. The CDR3 nucleotides read TGTGCCAGCAGCTTAGGTGGCCCCAACGCCAACGAGCAGTACTTC. Protein product: CASSLGGPNANEQYF.

The chain is built from TRBV28 and TRBJ1-5; 7 bases map to TRBD1. Trimming at V came to 5 bases and at J to 5 bases, leaving 6 bases not matched to a gene. The CDR3 covers 14 residues. Germline values: CDR1 MDHEN, CDR2 SYDVKM. The CDR3 sequence: CASSINRGYQPQHF. The CDR3 coding sequence is TGTGCCAGCAGTATAAACAGGGGCTATCAGCCCCAGCATTTT.

The rearrangement links TRBV27 to TRBJ2-7; 10 bases agree with TRBD1. Germline loops: CDR1 MNHEY, CDR2 SMNVEV (reference sequence). The ends lost 7 bases at V and 5 bases at J; junction bases unmatched: 11. The CDR3 covers 15 residues. The CDR3 loop is CASNRRGTGDHEQYF. The CDR3 DNA reads as TGTGCCAGCAACAGAAGAGGGACAGGGGACCACGAGCAGTACTTC.

CDR3 in amino acids: CASNSHSYEQYF. DNA for the CDR3: TGTGCCAGCAACTCCCACAGCTACGAGCAGTACTTC. The genes are TRBV6-5 and TRBJ2-7; D gene ambiguous. The CDR3 extends over 12 amino acids. Between the trimmed V and J ends, which lost 7 bases and 3 bases, there was a span of 10 bases. In germline, CDR1 is MNHEY, CDR2 SVGAGI.

The V and J genes are TRBV10-2 and TRBJ2-5, with 8 positions matching TRBD2. Trimming at V came to 7 bases and at J to 5 bases, leaving 9 bases not matched to a gene. Germline V CDR1 and CDR2: WSHSY, SAAADI. The CDR3 is 14 residues long. CDR3 loop: CASKTSGSSETQYF. In DNA form, the CDR3 reads TGCGCCAGCAAAACCAGCGGGAGTTCTGAGACCCAGTACTTC.

The rearrangement links TRBV6-5 to TRBJ2-1, with 12 positions matching TRBD2. Germline V lookup: CDR1 MNHEY, CDR2 SVGAGI. With 4 bases clipped from V and 8 bases from J, the junction kept 6 bases outside the gene matches. The CDR3 covers 15 residues. In nucleotides, the CDR3 is TGTGCCAGCAGTTCAGTGGCTAGCGGGAGGGATGAGCAGTTCTTC. Translated, it gives CASSSVASGRDEQFF.

The chain uses TRBV28 and TRBJ1-2; D is unclear. The CDR3 spans 14 residues. Trimming took off 7 bases at V and 4 bases at J, with 16 bases between the two ends. Germline loops: CDR1 MDHEN, CDR2 SYDVKM. The CDR3 coding sequence is TGTGCCAGCACCGGAGGAGGCAGCATCTATGGCTACACCTTC. As protein: CASTGGGSIYGYTF.

Concerning this clone itself: Other DNA sequences of this sample code for an identical CDR3. This chain joins TRBV28 and TRBJ2-7, with 8 bases that match TRBD1. The CDR3 covers 12 residues. Germline V CDR1 and CDR2: MDHEN, SYDVKM. V shed 5 bases and J 3 bases; nucleotides not matched to a gene: 0. The CDR3 bases are TGTGCCAGCAGTACAGGGGGCTACGAGCAGTACTTC. The encoded protein is CASSTGGYEQYF.

The V call is TRBV20-1, the J call TRBJ2-7, with no clear D. This CDR3 has 10 residues. Per the germline V gene, CDR1 is DFQATT and CDR2 is SNEGSKA (reference sequence). V lost 6 bases and J 4 bases, leaving 7 bases between the germline ends. The CDR3, as DNA: TGCAGTGCCCAACGGTACGAGCAGTACTTC. Protein: CSAQRYEQYF.